One and the same sample provided the 27 T cell receptor beta chains below, sequenced in a study of blood T cell repertoires in COVID-19. Sequencing used immunoSEQ multiplex PCR; TCRdb keeps in-frame clones, though not all of them. The sample lists 310,000 or so clones, roughly 89% seen once, with approximately 9% in the top ten. Sequenced sample: PBMCs or T cells enriched from blood (not recorded which). The source of these receptors is a woman younger than 35 who had recovered from COVID-19.

The CDR3 reads CASSRRDMQETQYF. The CDR3 bases are TGTGCCAGCAGTCGCCGGGATATGCAAGAGACCCAGTACTTC. The chain links TRBV28 to TRBJ2-5; a weak D match, TRBD2 (5 bases). The V and J ends lost 5 bases and 2 bases respectively, with 12 bases between them. The germline V gene has CDR1 MDHEN and CDR2 SYDVKM. The CDR3 has 14 amino acids.

The gene calls are TRBV19 and TRBJ1-4; D unresolved. V lost 3 bases and J lost 2, with 7 bases in between. From germline, CDR1 is LNHDA and CDR2 SQIVND (reference sequence). This CDR3 has 14 residues. CDR3 residues: CASSIVLTNEKLFF. DNA for the CDR3: TGTGCCAGTAGTATCGTTCTGACTAATGAAAAACTGTTTTTT.

This clone was found once. The V and J genes are TRBV7-3 and TRBJ2-3; D possibly corresponds to TRBD1 (5 bases). The germline V and J ends were trimmed by 5 bases and 2 bases, with 11 bases remaining between them. The germline V gene encodes CDR1 SGHTA and CDR2 FQGTGA. CDR3 length: 14 residues. The DNA for the CDR3 is TGTGCCAGCAGCGTGCAGGGCTCCACAGATACGCAGTATTTT. It specifies CASSVQGSTDTQYF.

This clone came up once. V is TRBV25-1 and J is TRBJ1-2; no clear D. The CDR3 extends over 13 amino acids. V was clipped by 6 bases and J by 3 bases, with 11 bases between them. Germline CDR1 MGHDK, CDR2 SYGVNS. CDR3 DNA: TGTGCCAGCAGCCAGGATCAGCACTATGGCTACACCTTC. The encoded protein is CASSQDQHYGYTF.

The chain is built from TRBV4-1 and TRBJ1-1; possible D gene TRBD1, 5 bases. The V and J ends lost 4 bases and 4 bases respectively, with 16 bases between them. The length of the CDR3 is 15 residues. Germline lookup yields CDR1 MGHRA and CDR2 YSYEKL. For the CDR3, the DNA is TGCGCCAGCAGCCTAACGACAGTTTCGGGCACTGAAGCTTTCTTT. Translation: CASSLTTVSGTEAFF.

The V and J genes are TRBV5-5 and TRBJ2-1; possible D gene TRBD2, 5 bases. The CDR3 runs 15 residues. V shed 4 bases and J shed 5 bases, with 16 bases lying between them. Per the germline V gene, CDR1 is SGHKS and CDR2 is YYEKEE (reference sequence). The CDR3: CASSPRTQTNNEQFF. The CDR3 DNA reads as TGTGCCAGCAGCCCTAGGACTCAGACTAACAATGAGCAGTTCTTC.

The chain is built from TRBV11-2 and TRBJ1-6, with 7 bases lining up with TRBD1. The V gene end was trimmed by 2 bases and the J gene end by 10 bases; junction bases not matched to a gene: 8. Looked up from germline, CDR1 is SGHAT and CDR2 is FQNNGV. The CDR3 totals 15 residues. CDR3 nucleotide sequence: TGTGCCAGCAGCTTACTGACAGGGTCCGGGTCACCCCTCCACTTT. Translating it yields CASSLLTGSGSPLHF.

The genes are TRBV7-3 and TRBJ2-1; D uncertain. Germline V gene data show CDR1 as SGHTA and CDR2 as FQGTGA. The CDR3 covers 13 residues. V was pared by 0 bases and J by 5 bases, with 5 bases between. CDR3 DNA sequence: TGTGCCAGCAGCTTAACCAGAAACAATGAGCAGTTCTTC. Encoded protein: CASSLTRNNEQFF.

The rearrangement joins TRBV19 to TRBJ1-2, with D uncertain. Germline values: CDR1 LNHDA, CDR2 SQIVND (reference sequence). The CDR3 spans 14 residues. Trimming removed 0 bases from V and 7 bases from J, with 12 bases in between. The CDR3 reads CASSIDMGSGGYTF. The CDR3 DNA reads TGTGCCAGTAGTATAGATATGGGTAGCGGTGGCTACACCTTC.

The chain couples TRBV7-3 to TRBJ2-3; weak D call: TRBD2 (6 bases). This CDR3 has 15 residues. Deletions cut 4 bases from V and 1 base from J, with 12 bases between. Germline values: CDR1 SGHTA, CDR2 FQGTGA. DNA for the CDR3: TGTGCCAGCAGCTCCCAAGGAGGGGGCACAGATACGCAGTATTTT. It is translated as CASSSQGGGTDTQYF. The whole variable domain, remainder taken from reference TRBV7-3 and TRBJ2-3, is GAGVSQTPSNKVTEKGKYVELRCDPISGHTALYWYRQSLGQGPEFLIYFQGTGAADDSGLPNDRFFAVRPEGSVSTLKIQRTERGDSAVYLCASSSQGGGTDTQYFGPGTRLTVL.

V gene TRBV5-4 combines with J gene TRBJ2-1; 13 nucleotides agree with TRBD2. Germline V gene sequence: CDR1 SGHNT, CDR2 YYREEE (reference sequence). The CDR3 covers 16 residues. V trimming: 3 bases; J trimming: 13 bases; junction bases outside the gene matches: 13. CDR3 in DNA: TGTGCCAGCAGCTCTCCGACTAGCGGGGGGCCCCGGGGCCAGTTCTTC. Its translation: CASSSPTSGGPRGQFF. The complete variable domain, with remaining parts taken from reference TRBV5-4 and TRBJ2-1, reads ETGVTQSPTHLIKTRGQQVTLRCSSQSGHNTVSWYQQALGQGPQFIFQYYREEENGRGNFPPRFSGLQFPNYSSELNVNALELDDSALYLCASSSPTSGGPRGQFFGPGTRLTVL.

J is TRBJ1-4 and V is TRBV29-1; no firm D call. Looked up from germline, CDR1 is SQVTM and CDR2 is ANQGSEA. Trimming pared 6 bases from V and 5 bases from J, leaving 16 bases between. The CDR3 spans 14 residues. The CDR3 loop reads CSVYADLQNEKLFF. CDR3 nucleotide sequence: TGCAGCGTATACGCGGATTTACAAAATGAAAAACTGTTTTTT. The full variable domain, rest sourced from reference TRBV29-1 and TRBJ1-4, is SAVISQKPSRDICQRGTSLTIQCQVDSQVTMMFWYRQQPGQSLTLIATANQGSEATYESGFVIDKFPISRPNLTFSTLTVSNMSPEDSSIYLCSVYADLQNEKLFFGSGTQLSVL.

In its sample, this clone was seen a few times. The chain couples TRBV15 to TRBJ2-5; TRBD2 matches 9 bases. There are 15 residues in the CDR3. The V and J ends lost 0 bases and 7 bases, in that order; junction bases with no gene match: 6. Germline CDR1 and CDR2: LNHNV and YYDKDF (reference sequence). The chain's CDR3 is CATSREAGGLGTQYF. CDR3 nucleotides: TGTGCCACCAGCAGAGAAGCGGGGGGTCTCGGGACCCAGTACTTC.

This chain links TRBV6-4 with TRBJ2-1; unclear D gene. Looked up from germline, CDR1 is MRHNA and CDR2 is SNTAGT. The V end was cut by 4 bases, the J end by 3 bases, with 7 bases between. The CDR3 runs to 13 residues. The CDR3 protein is CASSANSYNEQFF. CDR3 in DNA: TGTGCCAGCAGTGCGAACAGCTACAATGAGCAGTTCTTC.

The rearrangement links TRBV4-1 to TRBJ2-1; 9 positions agree with TRBD2. The CDR3 has 14 amino acids. Trimming cost V 8 bases and J 7 bases; bases outside gene matches: 9. From germline, CDR1 is MGHRA and CDR2 YSYEKL. The chain's CDR3 is CASRGAGGRNEQFF. CDR3 bases: TGCGCCAGCCGGGGAGCGGGGGGCAGAAATGAGCAGTTCTTC.

The genes are TRBV6-6 and TRBJ2-7; 8 bases map to TRBD1. The CDR3 covers 17 residues. Germline CDR1 MNHNY, CDR2 SVGAGI (reference sequence). V shed 5 bases, J shed 3 bases, and the junction held 15 bases outside the gene matches. The CDR3 region is CASSPRQGRLVGYEQYF. CDR3 sequence (DNA): TGTGCCAGCAGTCCAAGACAGGGGAGGCTCGTTGGCTACGAGCAGTACTTC.

As DNA, the CDR3 is TGTGCCAGCCGACGTCGGGCACAGGGTGTTTCACCCCTCCACTTT. This gives the protein CASRRRAQGVSPLHF. The chain employs TRBV2 and TRBJ1-6; D may be TRBD1 (6 bases). Germline-derived CDR1 and CDR2 are SNHLY and FYNNEI. Trimming stripped 8 bases from V and 9 bases from J, with 20 bases between. The CDR3 extends over 15 amino acids. The full variable domain, with the rest looked up from reference TRBV2 and TRBJ1-6, is EPEVTQTPSHQVTQMGQEVILRCVPISNHLYFYWYRQILGQKVEFLVSFYNNEISEKSEIFDDQFSVERPDGSNFTLKIRSTKLEDSAMYFCASRRRAQGVSPLHFGNGTRLTVT.

The chain uses TRBV7-2 and TRBJ1-2, with a weak D call TRBD1 (6 bases). Trimming cost V 5 bases and J 1 base, with 14 bases left between them. CDR3 length: 15 residues. Germline V gene data show CDR1 as SGHTA and CDR2 as FQGNSA. CDR3 protein: CASSPRTDNNYGYTF. CDR3 coding DNA: TGTGCCAGCAGCCCCAGGACAGACAATAACTATGGCTACACCTTC.

V is TRBV5-6 and J is TRBJ1-5; maybe TRBD1 (5 bases). Germline-derived CDR1 and CDR2 are SGHDT and YYEEEE. Trimming stripped 0 bases from V and 2 bases from J, with 9 bases between. CDR3 length equals 15 residues. Here the CDR3 DNA reads TGTGCCAGCAGCTTGGATCGGGGGGGCAATCAGCCCCAGCATTTT. Its translation is CASSLDRGGNQPQHF.

The chain employs TRBV3-1 (or the pseudogene TRBV3-2) and TRBJ2-1; tentative D call: TRBD2 (6 bases). The CDR3 spans 17 residues. CDR1 is LGHDT and CDR2 is YNNKEL in the germline V gene (reference sequence). V was shortened by 5 bases and J by 10 bases, with 27 bases between the two germline ends. CDR3 sequence (DNA): TGTGCCAGCAGCTACACGATGACTAGACAAAGGTTGAGGGAGCAGTTCTTC. Translated, it gives CASSYTMTRQRLREQFF.

The chain combines TRBV5-1 with TRBJ1-1, with D perhaps TRBD1 (6 bases). V lost 2 bases and J lost 3, with 11 bases in between. The CDR3 is 14 residues long. Per germline, CDR1 SGHRS and CDR2 YFSETQ. In DNA form, the CDR3 reads TGCGCCAGCAGCTTCCAGGGGCGGGACACTGAAGCTTTCTTT. It codes for CASSFQGRDTEAFF.

This clone was detected once. The rearrangement uses TRBV4-3 and TRBJ1-2; the D gene is possibly TRBD1 (5 bases). Germline V gene lookup returns CDR1 LGHNA and CDR2 YSLEER. With 1 base removed from V and 8 bases from J, the gap between germline ends came to 17 bases. This CDR3 comprises 15 residues. The CDR3 spells CASSQVYGGTGGYTF. CDR3 coding DNA: TGCGCCAGCAGCCAAGTGTATGGGGGGACGGGCGGCTACACCTTC.

This chain joins TRBV24-1 and TRBJ2-7; 10 bases align to TRBD1. Germline V gene sequence: CDR1 KGHDR, CDR2 SFDVKD. Trimming cost V 5 bases and J 2 bases; bases outside gene matches: 8. CDR3 size: 16 residues. CDR3 residues: CATSGRGQGRAYEQYF. In DNA form, the CDR3 reads TGTGCCACCAGTGGTCGGGGACAGGGGCGAGCCTACGAGCAGTACTTC.

The rearrangement links TRBV9 to TRBJ1-4; D perhaps matches TRBD1 (6 bases). Germline lookup yields CDR1 SGDLS and CDR2 YYNGEE. V lost 0 bases, J lost 5 bases, and 20 bases lay in between. The CDR3 runs 18 residues. CDR3 DNA: TGTGCCAGCAGCGTAGACAGAGGGGGTTTCTTGGGCAATGAAAAACTGTTTTTT. This sequence encodes CASSVDRGGFLGNEKLFF.

The CDR3 sequence is CASSQLQGIIYGYTF. The CDR3 nucleotides are TGTGCCAGCAGCCAACTACAGGGAATTATCTATGGCTACACCTTC. V gene TRBV3-1 (or the pseudogene TRBV3-2) combines with J gene TRBJ1-2, with a possible D match to TRBD1 (6 bases). The length of the CDR3 is 15 residues. CDR1 and CDR2 from the germline V gene are LGHDT and YNNKEL (reference sequence). Between the trimmed V and J ends, which lost 2 bases and 4 bases, there was a span of 14 bases.

V usage is TRBV19 and J usage is TRBJ1-6; TRBD1 matches at 7 bases. Trimming took 6 bases from V and 5 from J; bases not matched to a gene: 13. The length of the CDR3 is 17 residues. CDR1 is LNHDA, CDR2 SQIVND, per germline (reference sequence). The CDR3 coding sequence is TGTGCCAGTAGAGGAGTAGAGGGGGCACGCGATAATTCACCCCTCCACTTT. Translating it yields CASRGVEGARDNSPLHF.

This chain connects TRBV4-1 to TRBJ2-1, with 10 bases that match TRBD2. The CDR3 spans 18 residues. CDR1 and CDR2 from the germline V gene are MGHRA and YSYEKL. V shed 1 base and J 2 bases; nucleotides not matched to a gene: 8. Here the CDR3 DNA reads TGCGCCAGCAGCCAAGCCAGCGGGGGGGCCTCCCCCTACAATGAGCAGTTCTTC. As protein: CASSQASGGASPYNEQFF.